This TCR beta chain was obtained from a study of yellow fever vaccine responses in identical twins. TCRdb reanalysed the RT-PCR reads using MiXCR and keeps one entry per CDR3 protein. The sample lists tens of thousands of distinct CDR3 sequences, more than 45% occurring once. V was pared by 4 bases and J by 0 bases, with 7 bases between. CDR1 and CDR2 from the germline V gene are SQVTM and ANQGSEA. The CDR3 length is 13 residues. Material: T cells from blood (PBMCs), unsorted or a sorted subset (not recorded which), obtained before or after yellow fever vaccination (not recorded which). The chain recombines TRBV29-1 with TRBJ2-4; maybe TRBD1 (5 bases). The receptor was derived from a woman aged 18-35 years who received the yellow fever vaccine. The CDR3 spells CSVGTTAKNIQYF. As DNA, the CDR3 is TGCAGCGTTGGGACAACAGCCAAAAACATTCAGTACTTC.